This T cell receptor beta chain was retrieved from a study of blood T cell repertoires in COVID-19. In the study overall: T cells, B-cell-depleted T cells, or PBMCs provided the cDNA or gDNA that served as material.

Trimming pared 3 bases from V and 2 bases from J, leaving 10 bases between. Germline V CDR1 and CDR2: MDHEN, SYDVKM. The CDR3 runs 14 residues. Assay: immunoSEQ multiplex PCR; the TCRdb copy retains only in-frame clones and omits some. The profile shows about 490,000 clones, 80% to 90% of them singletons. Sequencing was performed on peripheral blood. The V and J genes are TRBV28 and TRBJ1-2; D remains unclear. The sequence derives from a human donor in a cohort sampled during active COVID-19. The CDR3 region is CASSFEAGNYGYTF. As DNA, the CDR3 is TGTGCCAGCAGTTTTGAAGCCGGGAACTATGGCTACACCTTC.